This T cell receptor beta chain was captured by sequencing in a study of T-cell reconstitution after alpha-beta-depleted transplantation in children. Study-level findings and limits: One year after transplant, T-cell counts and diversity came mostly from newly produced T cells.

This clonotype was counted ten times or more. Its antigen is currently unknown. V lost 0 bases, J lost 3 bases, and 17 bases lay in between. The germline V gene encodes CDR1 SGHRS and CDR2 YFSETQ. The CDR3 length is 17 residues. Preparing the TCRbeta library involved the use of unique molecular identifiers. Each CDR3 protein is one row after TCRdb ran MiXCR on the PCR reads. The data contain over 15,000 distinct CDR3 sequences, around 13% of them singletons. Sample: PBMCs, mostly from graft donor cells, taken 60 days after TCRalphabeta/CD19-depleted stem cell transplant. The chain links TRBV5-1 to TRBJ2-3; D perhaps matches TRBD1 (6 bases). This TCR was recovered from a female patient under 10 years old who had a stem cell transplant for congenital amegakaryocytic thrombocytopenia, so the T cells may come from the graft donor. CDR3 bases: TGCGCCAGCAGCTTGGGACCGTCAGGGGCTGGGACAGATACGCAGTATTTT. It translates to CASSLGPSGAGTDTQYF.